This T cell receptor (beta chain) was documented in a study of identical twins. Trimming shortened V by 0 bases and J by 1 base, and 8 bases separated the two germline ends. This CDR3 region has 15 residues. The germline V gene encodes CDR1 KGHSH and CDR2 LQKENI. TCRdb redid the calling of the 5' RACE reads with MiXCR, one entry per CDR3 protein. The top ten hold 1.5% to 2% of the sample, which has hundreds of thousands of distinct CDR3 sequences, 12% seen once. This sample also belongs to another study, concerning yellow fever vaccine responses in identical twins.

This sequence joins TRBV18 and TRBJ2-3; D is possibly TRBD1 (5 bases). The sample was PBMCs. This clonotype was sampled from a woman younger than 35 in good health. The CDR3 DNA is TGTGCCAGCTCACCACCCCAGGGCCGCACAGATACGCAGTATTTT. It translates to CASSPPQGRTDTQYF.